What follows is one TCR beta chain and its context. Amplified regions were TCR beta CDR3 sequences from RNA transcripts. When the TCR CDR3 underwent first-round RT-PCR, the HTBI primer set was used. TCRdb reprocessed the multiplex PCR reads via MiXCR and lists one record per CDR3 protein. Seen here are roughly 100,000 distinct CDR3 sequences, about 45% observed once, and the top ten hold roughly 26%. The data stem from a study of T cells in Graves' hyperthyroidism and ophthalmopathy. The trim removed 6 bases at V and 4 bases at J, leaving 18 bases unmatched. The CDR3 covers 18 residues. Germline V gene sequence: CDR1 MNHEY, CDR2 SVGEGT.

The clonotype was recovered from a man aged 35-49 years with Graves' hyperthyroidism. The chain recombines TRBV6-2 or TRBV6-3 with TRBJ1-1; 9 bases are shared with TRBD1. Sequenced material: blood. The CDR3 here is CASSRRPGQGVKRTEAFF. As DNA, the CDR3 is TGTGCCAGCAGCCGACGCCCGGGACAGGGCGTTAAACGCACTGAAGCTTTCTTT.